The following is a TCR beta chain sequence with its context. Germline assignment: CDR1 LGHNA and CDR2 YNFKEQ. Trimming cost V 0 bases and J 8 bases, with 20 bases left between them. CDR3 size: 17 residues. This sample was taken from a study of T cell changes during pregnancy in multiple sclerosis. Sequencing was performed with immunoSEQ multiplex PCR; in TCRdb, only in-frame clones are kept and a portion is missing. Found here are 40,000 to 60,000 clones, 85% to 95% of them singletons; the top ten hold around 0.61%. The sequence was obtained from a female donor with multiple sclerosis, enrolled in a pregnancy study. The sequenced sample was CD4+ T cells from peripheral blood mononuclear cells, obtained in the third trimester of pregnancy. This chain joins TRBV4-2 and TRBJ2-1; possible D gene TRBD2, 8 bases. In DNA, the CDR3 is TGTGCCAGCAGCCAAGAATTCAGCGGGAGCCAGGGGGATGAGCAGTTCTTC. Translated, it gives CASSQEFSGSQGDEQFF.